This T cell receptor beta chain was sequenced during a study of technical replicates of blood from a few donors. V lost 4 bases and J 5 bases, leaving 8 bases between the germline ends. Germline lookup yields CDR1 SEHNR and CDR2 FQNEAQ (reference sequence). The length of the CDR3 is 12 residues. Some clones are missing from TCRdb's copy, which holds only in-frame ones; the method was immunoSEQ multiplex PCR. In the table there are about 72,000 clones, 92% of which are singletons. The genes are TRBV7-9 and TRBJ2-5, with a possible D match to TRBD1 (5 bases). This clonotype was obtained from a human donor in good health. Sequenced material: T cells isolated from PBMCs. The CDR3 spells CASSSDSETQYF. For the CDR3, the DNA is TGTGCCAGCAGCTCCGACAGTGAGACCCAGTACTTC.